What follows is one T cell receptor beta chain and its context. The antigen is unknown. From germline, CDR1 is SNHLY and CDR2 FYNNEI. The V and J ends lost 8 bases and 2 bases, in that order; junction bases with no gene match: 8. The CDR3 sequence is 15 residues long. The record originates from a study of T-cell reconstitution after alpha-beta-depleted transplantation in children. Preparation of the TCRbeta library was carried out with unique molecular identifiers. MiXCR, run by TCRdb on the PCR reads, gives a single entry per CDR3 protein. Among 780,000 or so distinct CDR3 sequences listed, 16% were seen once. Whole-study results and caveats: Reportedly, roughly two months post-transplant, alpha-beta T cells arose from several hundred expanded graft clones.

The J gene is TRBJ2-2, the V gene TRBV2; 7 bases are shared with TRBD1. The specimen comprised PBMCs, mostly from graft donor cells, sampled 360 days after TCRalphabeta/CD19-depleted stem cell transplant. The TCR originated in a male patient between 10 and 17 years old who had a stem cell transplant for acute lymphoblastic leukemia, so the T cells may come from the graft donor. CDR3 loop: CASGGDRVNTGELFF. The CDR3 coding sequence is TGTGCCAGCGGGGGAGACAGGGTAAACACCGGGGAGCTGTTTTTT.